This T cell receptor beta chain is drawn from a study of blood T cells in healthy people across ages. Study conclusions and caveats: Researchers report that TCR beta diversity correlated strongly with naive T cell percentage. Higher diversity and more naive CD4+ cells were features of long-lived donors, compared to aged donors. Per million T cells, TCR beta diversity dropped roughly linearly as age increased. The CMV status of each donor remained undetermined, and this could have confounded shifts in expanded clonotypes.

Together with a sample-barcoded 5' primer, a J-beta primer mix was included in a second PCR lasting about 7 to 11 cycles. TCRdb used MiXCR to reprocess the 5' RACE reads, holding one entry per CDR3 protein. The data contain about 1.5 million distinct CDR3 sequences, about 42% of them seen just once; the ten biggest clones take up more than 4%. CDR3 length: 15 residues. CDR1 is SGHVS, CDR2 FQNEAQ, per germline. V was shortened by 1 base and J by 3 bases, with 12 bases between the two germline ends. To note about this clonotype: The antigen remains undetermined.

The sequencing sample was made of blood. The chain couples TRBV7-8 to TRBJ1-2; D may be TRBD1 (5 bases). The origin of this receptor is a young woman in good health. Written as DNA, the CDR3 is TGTGCCAGCAGCTTAGGGAGGGGATTGGACTATGGCTACACCTTC. This gives the protein CASSLGRGLDYGYTF.